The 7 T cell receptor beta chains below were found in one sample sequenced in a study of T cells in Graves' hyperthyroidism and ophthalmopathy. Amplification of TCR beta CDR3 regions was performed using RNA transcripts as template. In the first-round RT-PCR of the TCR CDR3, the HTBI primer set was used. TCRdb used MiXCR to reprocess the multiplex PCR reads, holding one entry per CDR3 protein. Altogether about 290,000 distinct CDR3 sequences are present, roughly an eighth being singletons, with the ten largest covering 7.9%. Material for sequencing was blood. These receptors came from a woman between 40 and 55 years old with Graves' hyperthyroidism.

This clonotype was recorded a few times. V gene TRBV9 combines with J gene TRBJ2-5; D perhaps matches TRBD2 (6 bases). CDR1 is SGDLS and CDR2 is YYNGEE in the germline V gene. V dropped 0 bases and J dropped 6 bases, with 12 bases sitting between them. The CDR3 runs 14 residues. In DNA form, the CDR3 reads TGTGCCAGCAGCGTAGCGGGGGAGTTGAAGACCCAGTACTTC. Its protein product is CASSVAGELKTQYF.

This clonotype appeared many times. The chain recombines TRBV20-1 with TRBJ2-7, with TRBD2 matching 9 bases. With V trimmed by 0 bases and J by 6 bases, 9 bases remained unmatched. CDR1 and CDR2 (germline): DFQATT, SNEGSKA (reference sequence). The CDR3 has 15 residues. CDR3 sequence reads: CSARDWLAGWGEQYF. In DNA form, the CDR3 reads TGCAGTGCTAGAGATTGGCTAGCGGGATGGGGCGAGCAGTACTTC.

The DNA for the CDR3 is TGTGCCAGCAGCGTAGGGATGGATCTCGAGCAGTACTTC. Protein sequence: CASSVGMDLEQYF. The chain is built from TRBV9 and TRBJ2-7; D call uncertain. Germline lookup yields CDR1 SGDLS and CDR2 YYNGEE. V lost 0 bases, J lost 6 bases, and 10 bases lay in between. This CDR3 is built from 13 residues.

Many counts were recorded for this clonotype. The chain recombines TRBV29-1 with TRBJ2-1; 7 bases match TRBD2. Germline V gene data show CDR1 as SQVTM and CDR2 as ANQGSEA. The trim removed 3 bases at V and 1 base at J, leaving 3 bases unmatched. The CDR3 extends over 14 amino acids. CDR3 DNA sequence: TGCAGCGTTGAGGCGGGAGATTCCTACAATGAGCAGTTCTTC. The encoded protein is CSVEAGDSYNEQFF.

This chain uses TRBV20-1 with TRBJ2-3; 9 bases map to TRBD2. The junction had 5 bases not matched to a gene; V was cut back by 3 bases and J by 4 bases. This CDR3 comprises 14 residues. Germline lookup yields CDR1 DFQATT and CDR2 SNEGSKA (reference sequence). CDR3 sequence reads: CSARGGRAADTQYF. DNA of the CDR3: TGCAGTGCTAGGGGCGGGAGGGCCGCAGATACGCAGTATTTT.

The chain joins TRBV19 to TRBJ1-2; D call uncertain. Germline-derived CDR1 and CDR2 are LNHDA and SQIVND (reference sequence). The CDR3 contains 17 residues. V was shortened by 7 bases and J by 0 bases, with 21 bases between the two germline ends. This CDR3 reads CASTPVTGGRPNYGYTF. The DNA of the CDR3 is TGTGCCAGTACCCCGGTGACGGGAGGGAGACCTAACTATGGCTACACCTTC.

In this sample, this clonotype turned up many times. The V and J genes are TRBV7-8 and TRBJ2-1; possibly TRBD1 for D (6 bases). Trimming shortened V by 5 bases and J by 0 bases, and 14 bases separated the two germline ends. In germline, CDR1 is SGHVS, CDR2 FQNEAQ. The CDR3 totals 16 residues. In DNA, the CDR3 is TGTGCCAGCAGCGGCTCAGGGGCCCGCTCCTACAATGAGCAGTTCTTC. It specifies CASSGSGARSYNEQFF.